This TCR beta chain is drawn from a study of CD8 T cells in ankylosing spondylitis. TCRdb independently ran MiXCR on the 5' RACE reads; one entry per CDR3 protein. The table shows 200,000 to 300,000 distinct CDR3 sequences, with under 12% occurring only once. The V end lost 6 bases, the J end lost 1 base, and 12 bases lay between the germline ends. This CDR3 has 14 residues. Looked up from germline, CDR1 is ENHRY and CDR2 is SYGVKD. This clonotype was found many times. This chain uses TRBV10-3 with TRBJ2-5; perhaps D is TRBD1 or TRBD2 (5 bases each). The material sequenced was blood, either unsorted or a sorted T cell fraction (not recorded which). The TCR originated in a male donor with ankylosing spondylitis or in good health (not recorded which). The CDR3 DNA is TGTGCCATCAGACCGGGACGGTTCCAAGAGACCCAGTACTTC. Protein: CAIRPGRFQETQYF.